Listed here are 8 T cell receptor beta chains from one sample, sequenced in a study of response to subunit inactivated influenza vaccine. One entry per CDR3 protein results from TCRdb running MiXCR on the RT-PCR reads. The top ten clones hold approximately 10% of a sample with 550,000 to 800,000 distinct CDR3 sequences, about 15% of them seen once. The sequences come from PBMCs from blood, collected approximately 12 days after vaccination. Receptors were obtained from a man aged 50 or older who received an inactivated influenza vaccine.

The chain links TRBV20-1 to TRBJ2-7, with D unclear. V lost 4 bases to trimming and J lost 3 bases, with 13 bases between them. The V gene's germline CDR1 is DFQATT and CDR2 SNEGSKA (reference sequence). The CDR3 is 13 amino acids. The DNA of the CDR3 is TGCAGTGCTACTAGACAAGGAGTCTACGAGCAGTACTTC. It yields the protein CSATRQGVYEQYF.

The chain recombines TRBV2 with TRBJ1-2; the match to TRBD1 covers 8 bases. CDR1 is SNHLY, CDR2 FYNNEI, per germline. The J segment lost 6 bases and the V segment lost 5 bases, leaving 8 bases of the junction unmatched. The CDR3 has 14 amino acids. The DNA of the CDR3 is TGTGCCAGCAGTTCCGGGACAGGAGTGAATGGCTACACCTTC. This encodes CASSSGTGVNGYTF.

In this sample, this clonotype turned up once. V gene TRBV2 combines with J gene TRBJ1-4, with 9 bases fitting TRBD1. Germline trimming cut 6 bases from V and 2 bases from J; bases unmatched to any gene: 7. Germline CDR1 is SNHLY and CDR2 is FYNNEI. This CDR3 is 16 amino acids long. CDR3 region: CASSKNRGRTNEKLFF. CDR3 nucleotides: TGTGCCAGCAGCAAAAACAGGGGGCGGACTAATGAAAAACTGTTTTTT.

This clonotype was seen a handful of times. V gene TRBV20-1 combines with J gene TRBJ2-5; the D is unclear. V was shortened by 5 bases and J by 5 bases, with 15 bases between the two germline ends. The CDR3 covers 13 residues. CDR1 and CDR2 (germline): DFQATT, SNEGSKA (reference sequence). CDR3 in DNA: TGCAGTGCTTCCCGGACGGGCCGGGAGACCCAGTACTTC. Encoded protein: CSASRTGRETQYF.

The rearrangement joins TRBV18 to TRBJ2-7, with D tentatively TRBD1 (6 bases). This CDR3 has 13 residues. V was shortened by 3 bases and J by 4 bases, with 10 bases between the two germline ends. CDR1 is KGHSH, CDR2 LQKENI, per germline. CDR3 coding DNA: TGTGCCAGCTCACCTAGTACAGGGTACGAGCAGTACTTC. Amino acids: CASSPSTGYEQYF.

The rearrangement links TRBV7-9 to TRBJ2-5; D possibly corresponds to TRBD2 (5 bases). The CDR3 totals 14 residues. V was pared by 6 bases and J by 1 base, with 12 bases between. Per the germline V gene, CDR1 is SEHNR and CDR2 is FQNEAQ (reference sequence). The CDR3 region is CASRSAGPQETQYF. The CDR3 DNA sequence: TGTGCCAGCAGATCGGCGGGCCCCCAAGAGACCCAGTACTTC.

Note on this clonotype: A junction end diverges from the germline sequence, so it may reflect a read error. The rearrangement joins TRBV29-1 to TRBJ2-1, with D hard to call. Germline CDR1 reads SQVTM; CDR2 reads ANQGSEA. The CDR3 extends over 11 amino acids. The CDR3: CSVSLYDEQFF. CDR3 nucleotides: TGCAGCGTGTCTCTCTACGATGAGCAGTTCTTC.

This clonotype was counted a few times. The chain is built from TRBV18 and TRBJ1-1; TRBD1 agrees at 7 bases. Germline loops: CDR1 KGHSH, CDR2 LQKENI. The CDR3 is made up of 13 amino acids. Germline trimming cut 8 bases from V and 2 bases from J; bases unmatched to any gene: 5. The CDR3 DNA follows: TGTGCCAGCGTCGGGACAGCCAACACTGAAGCTTTCTTT. As protein: CASVGTANTEAFF. Using reference TRBV18 and TRBJ1-1 for the parts outside the CDR3, the full variable domain is NAGVMQNPRHLVRRRGQEARLRCSPMKGHSHVYWYRQLPEEGLKFMVYLQKENIIDESGMPKERFSAEFPKEGPSILRIQQVVRGDSAAYFCASVGTANTEAFFGQGTRLTVV.